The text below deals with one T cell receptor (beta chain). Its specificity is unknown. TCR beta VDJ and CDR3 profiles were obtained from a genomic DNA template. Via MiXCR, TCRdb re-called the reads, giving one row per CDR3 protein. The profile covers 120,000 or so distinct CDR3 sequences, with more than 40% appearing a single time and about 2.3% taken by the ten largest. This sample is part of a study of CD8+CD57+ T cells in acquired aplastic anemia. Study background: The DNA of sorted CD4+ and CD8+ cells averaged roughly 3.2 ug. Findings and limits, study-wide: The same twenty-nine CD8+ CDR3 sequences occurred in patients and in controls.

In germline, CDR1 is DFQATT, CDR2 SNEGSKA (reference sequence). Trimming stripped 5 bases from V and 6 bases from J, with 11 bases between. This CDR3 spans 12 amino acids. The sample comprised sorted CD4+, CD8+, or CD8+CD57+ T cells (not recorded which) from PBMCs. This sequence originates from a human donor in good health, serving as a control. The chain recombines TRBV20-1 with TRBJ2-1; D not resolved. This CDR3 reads CSAGPGPNEQFF. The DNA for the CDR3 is TGCAGTGCTGGACCGGGCCCCAATGAGCAGTTCTTC.